These 5 T cell receptor beta chains share one sample of origin, sequenced in a study of cytomegalovirus exposure and HLA in healthy donors. Researchers ran the PCR with 60 Vbeta and 13 Jbeta primers. Clones were sequenced by immunoSEQ multiplex PCR, and TCRdb holds only the in-frame ones, with some missing. The sample consists of about 120,000 clones, 81% of them appearing once. Sequencing was performed on PBMCs. These receptors were collected from a woman in her forties in good health and CMV-seronegative.

This sequence joins TRBV29-1 and TRBJ1-5; D call uncertain. Germline V gene lookup returns CDR1 SQVTM and CDR2 ANQGSEA. The CDR3 has 12 amino acids. The V end was cut by 4 bases, the J end by 3 bases, with 7 bases between. The CDR3 spells CSVGSHNQPQHF. The CDR3 nucleotides read TGCAGCGTTGGTAGCCACAATCAGCCCCAGCATTTT.

This chain connects TRBV19 to TRBJ1-1, with 7 bases matching TRBD1. CDR3 length: 14 amino acids. The V segment lost 7 bases and the J segment 0 bases; nucleotides outside the gene matches: 5. The germline V gene encodes CDR1 LNHDA and CDR2 SQIVND (reference sequence). The chain's CDR3 is CASKRGRVNTEAFF. CDR3 bases: TGTGCCAGTAAGAGGGGGCGAGTGAACACTGAAGCTTTCTTT. Using reference TRBV19 and TRBJ1-1 for the parts outside the CDR3, the full variable domain is DGGITQSPKYLFRKEGQNVTLSCEQNLNHDAMYWYRQDPGQGLRLIYYSQIVNDFQKGDIAEGYSVSREKKESFPLTVTSAQKNPTAFYLCASKRGRVNTEAFFGQGTRLTVV.

The chain is built from TRBV9 and TRBJ2-3; D unclear. V was pared by 0 bases and J by 3 bases, with 11 bases between. The CDR3 contains 15 residues. Germline values: CDR1 SGDLS, CDR2 YYNGEE. CDR3 sequence (DNA): TGTGCCAGCAGCGTAGGGTTAGAGCCAACAGATACGCAGTATTTT. This codes for CASSVGLEPTDTQYF.

V and J are TRBV5-4 and TRBJ2-2; 9 positions match TRBD2. J was trimmed by 0 bases and V by 5 bases; bases with no gene match: 5. The length of the CDR3 is 16 residues. CDR1 and CDR2 from the germline V gene are SGHNT and YYREEE (reference sequence). CDR3 region: CASRLAGRPNTGELFF. The CDR3 nucleotides read TGTGCCAGCAGACTAGCGGGCCGTCCGAACACCGGGGAGCTGTTTTTT.

CDR3 sequence reads: CASSLTVPYNSPLHF. The CDR3 coding sequence is TGTGCCAGCAGTTTGACAGTTCCCTATAATTCACCCCTCCACTTT. The chain couples TRBV27 to TRBJ1-6; tentatively, D is TRBD1 (5 bases). V lost 3 bases and J 2 bases, leaving 8 bases between the germline ends. CDR1 and CDR2 from the germline V gene are MNHEY and SMNVEV (reference sequence). The CDR3 has 15 residues.